This T cell receptor (beta chain) was profiled in a study of CD8 T cells in ankylosing spondylitis. V lost 0 bases to trimming and J lost 0 bases, with 11 bases between them. Germline V lookup: CDR1 LNHNV, CDR2 YYDKDF (reference sequence). The CDR3 is made up of 17 amino acids. TCRdb analysed the 5' RACE reads with MiXCR anew, one entry per CDR3 protein. The profile shows hundreds of thousands of distinct CDR3 sequences, roughly 8.6% of them singletons. This clonotype was seen ten or more times. Its antigen is not known. Regarding the study as a whole: Researchers reportedly found disease-linked clones significantly enriched in matched ankylosing spondylitis synovial fluid.

Sequences were obtained from blood, either unsorted or a sorted T cell fraction (not recorded which). The chain links TRBV15 to TRBJ2-2; D gene unclear. This TCR derives from a male donor with ankylosing spondylitis or in good health (not recorded which). CDR3: CATSRDPLMANTGELFF. In nucleotides, the CDR3 is TGTGCCACCAGCAGAGATCCCTTAATGGCGAACACCGGGGAGCTGTTTTTT.